The present T cell receptor beta chain was sequenced within a study of regulatory T cells in long-lasting Graves disease. Building the TCR beta libraries relied on iRepertoire HTBI primers, and CDR3 regions underwent Arm-PCR. TCRdb fed the multiplex PCR reads into MiXCR, producing one record per CDR3 protein. Among 350,000 to 400,000 distinct CDR3 sequences, 16% were seen once, and the ten largest hold 20% to 25%. Time point meaning: newly diagnosed GD, antithyroid drugs for less than 3 months. PBMCs provided the RNA from which the TCR library was made. This clonotype was observed a handful of times. Antigen unknown. Germline CDR1 is KGHDR and CDR2 is SFDVKD. This CDR3 has 19 amino acids. With V trimmed by 5 bases and J by 0 bases, 12 bases remained unmatched. Study findings and constraints: Authors noted too few samples as a limitation. The TCR repertoire of persistent Graves' patients was less diverse than that of newly diagnosed ones.

The data also belong to a second study, concerning T cells in Graves' hyperthyroidism and ophthalmopathy. According to that study: Uncontrolled infections, other autoimmune diseases, pregnancy or lactation led to exclusion of patients. Blood also held most thyroid clonotypes expanded beyond 0.001.

J is TRBJ2-1 and V is TRBV24-1; TRBD2 matches 10 bases. Sequences were derived from peripheral blood mononuclear cells (PBMCs), sampled at new diagnosis, from a patient treated with antithyroid drugs. This sequence was found in a woman aged 18-29 years with Graves disease. Here the CDR3 DNA reads TGTGCCACCAGTGCCCTAGGACTAGCGGCGGAAAGCTCCTACAATGAGCAGTTCTTC. This encodes CATSALGLAAESSYNEQFF.